This note documents a single T cell receptor beta chain sequence. Its antigen is unidentified. The PCR made use of 60 Vbeta and 13 Jbeta primers. This table comes from immunoSEQ multiplex PCR, and its TCRdb copy is limited to in-frame clones, with some not included. The sample lists around 170,000 clones; 77% were seen once. This record comes from a study of cytomegalovirus exposure and HLA in healthy donors. Overall study: HLA-typed donors contributed some 83 million unique TCRs, which were held in an early data release.

Germline V gene sequence: CDR1 SGHRS, CDR2 YFSETQ. The V and J ends lost 1 base and 5 bases respectively, with 12 bases between them. The CDR3 is 15 amino acids. General study findings and limits: Reports state that TCR beta sequences accurately predicted most subjects' HLA-A and HLA-B alleles. It was likely that a cluster of highly shared sequence variants was a sequencing artifact. Per a later analysis, roughly 17,000 TCR beta sequences showed association with HLA alleles at 0.05 false discovery rate.

The clonotype comes from a man aged 18 to 35 in good health and CMV-seronegative. The V call is TRBV5-1, the J call TRBJ2-2, with TRBD1 as a possible D gene (5 bases). The source material was PBMCs. The CDR3 nucleotides read TGCGCCAGCAGCTTGAGAAAAGGGGTAACCGGGGAGCTGTTTTTT. It yields the protein CASSLRKGVTGELFF.